Below, 3 T cell receptor beta chains from the same sample are listed, as sequenced in a study of technical replicates of blood from several donors. Clones were sequenced by immunoSEQ multiplex PCR, and TCRdb holds only the in-frame ones, with some missing. The profile shows approximately 82,000 clones, around 96% of them singletons. Material: T cells isolated from PBMCs. The receptors were sampled from a human donor in good health.

The chain links TRBV6-1 to TRBJ1-3; D might be TRBD1 (6 bases). This CDR3 comprises 16 residues. Looked up from germline, CDR1 is MNHNS and CDR2 is SASEGT. Trimming took 3 bases from V and 4 from J, leaving 16 bases between them. DNA for the CDR3: TGTGCCAGCAGTGAGGGTATAGGACAGTTCGGAAACACCATATATTTT. Amino acids: CASSEGIGQFGNTIYF.

The rearrangement joins TRBV30 to TRBJ1-4, with D unresolved. Trimming removed 5 bases from V and 4 bases from J, with 14 bases in between. This CDR3 spans 14 amino acids. Germline V CDR1 and CDR2: GTSNPN, SVGIG (reference sequence). The CDR3 spells CAWAALGRNEKLFF. CDR3 DNA: TGTGCCTGGGCCGCCCTGGGCCGTAATGAAAAACTGTTTTTT.

The gene calls are TRBV5-1 and TRBJ2-7; 8 bases align to TRBD1. The V gene end was trimmed by 3 bases and the J gene end by 6 bases; junction bases not matched to a gene: 5. There are 13 residues in the CDR3. Germline loops: CDR1 SGHRS, CDR2 YFSETQ. The CDR3 DNA is TGCGCCAGCAGCTGGCAGGGGGCACGCGAGCAGTACTTC. Protein: CASSWQGAREQYF.